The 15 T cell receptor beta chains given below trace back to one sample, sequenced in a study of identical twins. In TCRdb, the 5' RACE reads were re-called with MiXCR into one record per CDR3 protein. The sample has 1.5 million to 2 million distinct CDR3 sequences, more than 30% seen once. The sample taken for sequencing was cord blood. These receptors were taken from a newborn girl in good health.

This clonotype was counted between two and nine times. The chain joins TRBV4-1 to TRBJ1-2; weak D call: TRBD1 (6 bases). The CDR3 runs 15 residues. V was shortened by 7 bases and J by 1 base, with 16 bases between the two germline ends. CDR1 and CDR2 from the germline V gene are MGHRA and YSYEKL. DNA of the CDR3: TGCGCCAGCAACAACCCACAGGGTTTTAACTATGGCTACACCTTC. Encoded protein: CASNNPQGFNYGYTF.

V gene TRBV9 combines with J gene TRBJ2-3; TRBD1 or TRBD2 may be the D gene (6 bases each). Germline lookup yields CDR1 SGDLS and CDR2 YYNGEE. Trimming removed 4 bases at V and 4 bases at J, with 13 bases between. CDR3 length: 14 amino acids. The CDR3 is CASSPRGPADTQYF. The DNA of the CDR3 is TGTGCCAGCAGCCCCCGGGGGCCGGCAGATACGCAGTATTTT.

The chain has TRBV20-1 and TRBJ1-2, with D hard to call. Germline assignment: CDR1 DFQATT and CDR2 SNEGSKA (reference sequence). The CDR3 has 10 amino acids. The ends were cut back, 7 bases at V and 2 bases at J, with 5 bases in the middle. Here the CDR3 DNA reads TGCAGTGTCACAAACTATGGCTACACCTTC. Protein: CSVTNYGYTF.

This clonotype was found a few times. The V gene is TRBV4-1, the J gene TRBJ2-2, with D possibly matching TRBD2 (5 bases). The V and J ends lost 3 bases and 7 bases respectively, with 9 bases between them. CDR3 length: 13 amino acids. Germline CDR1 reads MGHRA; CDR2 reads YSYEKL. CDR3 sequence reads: CASSQIRGGELFF. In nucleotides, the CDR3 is TGCGCCAGCAGCCAGATACGGGGCGGGGAGCTGTTTTTT.

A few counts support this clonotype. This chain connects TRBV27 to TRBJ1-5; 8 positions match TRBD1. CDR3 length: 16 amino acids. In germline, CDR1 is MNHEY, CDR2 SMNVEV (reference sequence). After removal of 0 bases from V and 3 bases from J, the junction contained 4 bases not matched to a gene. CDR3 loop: CASSLSGTGSNQPQHF. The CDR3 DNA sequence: TGTGCCAGCAGTTTATCCGGGACAGGTTCCAATCAGCCCCAGCATTTT.

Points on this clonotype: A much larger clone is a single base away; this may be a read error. The CDR3 region is CASRFASARQYF. CDR3 coding DNA: TGTGCCAGCAGATTCGCCTCCGCCAGGCAGTACTTC. This chain links TRBV12-3 or TRBV12-4 with TRBJ2-7; D is unresolved. This CDR3 contains 12 residues. The V end was cut by 6 bases, the J end by 9 bases, with 15 bases between.

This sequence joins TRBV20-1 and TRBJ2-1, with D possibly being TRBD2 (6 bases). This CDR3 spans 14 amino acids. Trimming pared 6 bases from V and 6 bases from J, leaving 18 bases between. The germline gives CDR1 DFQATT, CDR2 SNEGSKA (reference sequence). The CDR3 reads CSASDYEGINEQFF. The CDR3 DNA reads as TGCAGTGCCTCGGACTACGAAGGGATCAATGAGCAGTTCTTC.

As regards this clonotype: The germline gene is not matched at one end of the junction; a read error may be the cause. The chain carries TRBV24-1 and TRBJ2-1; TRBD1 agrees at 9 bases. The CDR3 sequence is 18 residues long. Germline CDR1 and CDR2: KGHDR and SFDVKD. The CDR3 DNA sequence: TGTGCCACCAGTGATTTCCCTCGGGACAGGGTATGCTACGATGAGCAGTTCTTC. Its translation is CATSDFPRDRVCYDEQFF.

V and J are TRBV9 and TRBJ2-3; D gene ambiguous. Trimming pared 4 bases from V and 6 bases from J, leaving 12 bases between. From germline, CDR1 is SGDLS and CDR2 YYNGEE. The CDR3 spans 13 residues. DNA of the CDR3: TGTGCCAGCAGCTTCTCTATCGCGGATACGCAGTATTTT. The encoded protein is CASSFSIADTQYF.

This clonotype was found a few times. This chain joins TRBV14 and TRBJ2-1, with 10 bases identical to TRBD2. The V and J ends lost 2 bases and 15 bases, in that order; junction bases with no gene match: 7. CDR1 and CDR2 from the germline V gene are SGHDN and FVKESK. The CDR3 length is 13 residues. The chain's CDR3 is CASSQRLAGVAFF. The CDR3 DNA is TGTGCCAGCAGCCAACGTCTAGCGGGGGTCGCGTTCTTC.

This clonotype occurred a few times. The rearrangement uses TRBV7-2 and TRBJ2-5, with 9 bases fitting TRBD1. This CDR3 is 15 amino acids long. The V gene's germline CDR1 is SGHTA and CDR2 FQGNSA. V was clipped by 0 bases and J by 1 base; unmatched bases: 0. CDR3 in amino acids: CASSLATGGQETQYF. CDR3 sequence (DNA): TGTGCCAGCAGCTTAGCGACAGGGGGCCAAGAGACCCAGTACTTC.

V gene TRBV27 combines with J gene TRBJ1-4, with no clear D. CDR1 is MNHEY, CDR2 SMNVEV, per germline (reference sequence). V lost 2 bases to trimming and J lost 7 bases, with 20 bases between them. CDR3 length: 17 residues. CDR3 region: CASSLRPLNLRGEKLFF. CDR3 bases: TGTGCCAGCAGTTTACGGCCCCTGAATTTGAGAGGTGAAAAACTGTTTTTT.

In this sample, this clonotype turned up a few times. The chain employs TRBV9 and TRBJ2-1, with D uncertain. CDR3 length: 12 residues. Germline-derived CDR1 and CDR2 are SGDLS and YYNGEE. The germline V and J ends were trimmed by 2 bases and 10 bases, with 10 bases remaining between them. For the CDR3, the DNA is TGTGCCAGCAGCGTCTCAAACGGGGAGCAGTTCTTC. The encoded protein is CASSVSNGEQFF.

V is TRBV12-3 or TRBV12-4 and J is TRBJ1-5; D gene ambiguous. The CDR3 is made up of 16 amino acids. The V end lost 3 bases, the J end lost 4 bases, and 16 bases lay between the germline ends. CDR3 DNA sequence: TGTGCCAGCAGTTTGTTTGGCAGGAGAGGGAATCAGCCCCAGCATTTT. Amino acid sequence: CASSLFGRRGNQPQHF.

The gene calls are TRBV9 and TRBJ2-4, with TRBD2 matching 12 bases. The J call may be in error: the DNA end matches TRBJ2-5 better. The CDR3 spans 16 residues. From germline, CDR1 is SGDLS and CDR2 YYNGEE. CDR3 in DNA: TGTGCCAGCAGCGTAGGCCTAGCGGGAGGGGCAGAGACCCAGTACTTC. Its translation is CASSVGLAGGAETQYF.